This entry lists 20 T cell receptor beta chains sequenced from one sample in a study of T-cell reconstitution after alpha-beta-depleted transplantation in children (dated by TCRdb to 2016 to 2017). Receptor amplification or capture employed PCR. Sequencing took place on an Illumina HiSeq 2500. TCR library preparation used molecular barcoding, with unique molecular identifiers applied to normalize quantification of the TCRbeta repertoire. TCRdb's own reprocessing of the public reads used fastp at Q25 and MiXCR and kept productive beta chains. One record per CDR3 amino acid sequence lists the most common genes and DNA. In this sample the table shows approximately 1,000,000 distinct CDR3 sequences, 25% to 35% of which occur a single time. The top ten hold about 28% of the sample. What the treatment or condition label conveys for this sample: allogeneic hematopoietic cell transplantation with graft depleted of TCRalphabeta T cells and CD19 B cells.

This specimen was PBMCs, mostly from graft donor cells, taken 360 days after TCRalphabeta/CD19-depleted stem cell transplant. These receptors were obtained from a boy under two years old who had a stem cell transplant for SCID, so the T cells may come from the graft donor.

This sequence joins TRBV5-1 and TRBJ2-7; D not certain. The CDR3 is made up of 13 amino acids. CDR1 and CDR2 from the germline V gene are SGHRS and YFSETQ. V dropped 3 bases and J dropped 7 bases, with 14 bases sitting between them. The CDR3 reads CASSSDILNEQYF. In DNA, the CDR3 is TGCGCCAGCAGCTCCGACATATTAAATGAGCAGTACTTC.

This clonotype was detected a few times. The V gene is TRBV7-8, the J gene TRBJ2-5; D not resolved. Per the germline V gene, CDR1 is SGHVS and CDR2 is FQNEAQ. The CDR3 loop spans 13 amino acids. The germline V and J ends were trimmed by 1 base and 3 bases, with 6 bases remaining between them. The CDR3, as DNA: TGTGCCAGCAGCTTAGTCTATGAAGAGACCCAGTACTTC. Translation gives CASSLVYEETQYF.

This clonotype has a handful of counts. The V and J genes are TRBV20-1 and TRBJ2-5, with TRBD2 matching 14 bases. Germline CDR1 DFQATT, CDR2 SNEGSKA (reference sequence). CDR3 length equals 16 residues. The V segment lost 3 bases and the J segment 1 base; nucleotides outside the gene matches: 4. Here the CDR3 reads CSARTSGGATQETQYF. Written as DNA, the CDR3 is TGCAGTGCTAGGACTAGCGGGGGGGCGACCCAAGAGACCCAGTACTTC.

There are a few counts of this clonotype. The CDR3 protein is CASKPTGGDQPQHF. In DNA, the CDR3 is TGTGCCAGCAAGCCGACAGGGGGGGACCAGCCCCAGCATTTT. The V gene is TRBV12-3 or TRBV12-4, the J gene TRBJ1-5; 9 bases align to TRBD1. This CDR3 has 14 amino acids. Trimming removed 7 bases from V and 7 bases from J; junction bases left unmatched: 8.

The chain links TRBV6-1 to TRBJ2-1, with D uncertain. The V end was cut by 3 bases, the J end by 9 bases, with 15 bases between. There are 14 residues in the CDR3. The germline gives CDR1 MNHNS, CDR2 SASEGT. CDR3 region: CASSDGGDYVEQFF. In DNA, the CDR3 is TGTGCCAGCAGTGATGGTGGGGATTACGTTGAGCAGTTCTTC.

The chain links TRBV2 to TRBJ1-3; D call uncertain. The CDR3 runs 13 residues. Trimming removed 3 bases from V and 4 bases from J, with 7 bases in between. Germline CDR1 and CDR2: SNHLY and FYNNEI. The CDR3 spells CASSEAEGNTIYF. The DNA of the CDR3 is TGTGCCAGCAGTGAGGCTGAAGGAAACACCATATATTTT.

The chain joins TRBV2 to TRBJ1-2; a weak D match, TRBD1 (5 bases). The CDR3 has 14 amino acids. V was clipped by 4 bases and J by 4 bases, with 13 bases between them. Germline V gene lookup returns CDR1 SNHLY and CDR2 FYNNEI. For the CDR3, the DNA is TGTGCCAGCAGTGTAATCCCCGGGGGCTATGGCTACACCTTC. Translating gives CASSVIPGGYGYTF.

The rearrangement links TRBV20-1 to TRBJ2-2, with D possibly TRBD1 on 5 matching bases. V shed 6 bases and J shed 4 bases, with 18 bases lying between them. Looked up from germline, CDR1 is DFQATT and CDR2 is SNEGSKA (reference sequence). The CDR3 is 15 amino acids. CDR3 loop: CSASPRTRLTGELFF. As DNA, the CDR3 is TGCAGTGCCTCCCCCCGGACACGCCTCACCGGGGAGCTGTTTTTT.

CDR3: CASSRDRSSSGANVLTF. Written as DNA, the CDR3 is TGCGCCAGCAGCCGGGACAGGTCGTCCTCTGGGGCCAACGTCCTGACTTTC. This chain uses TRBV5-1 with TRBJ2-6; the match to TRBD1 covers 8 bases. Germline V gene sequence: CDR1 SGHRS, CDR2 YFSETQ. V was clipped by 4 bases and J by 0 bases; unmatched bases: 6. The CDR3 spans 17 residues. Full variable domain (rest looked up from reference TRBV5-1 and TRBJ2-6): KAGVTQTPRYLIKTRGQQVTLSCSPISGHRSVSWYQQTPGQGLQFLFEYFSETQRNKGNFPGRFSGRQFSNSRSEMNVSTLELGDSALYLCASSRDRSSSGANVLTFGAGSRLTVL.

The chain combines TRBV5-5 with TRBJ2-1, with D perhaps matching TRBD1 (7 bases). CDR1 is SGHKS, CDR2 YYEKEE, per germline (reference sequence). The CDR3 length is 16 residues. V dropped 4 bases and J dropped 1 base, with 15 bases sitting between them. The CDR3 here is CASSAQGGGSYNEQFF. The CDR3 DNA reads TGTGCCAGCAGCGCCCAGGGGGGCGGGTCCTACAATGAGCAGTTCTTC.

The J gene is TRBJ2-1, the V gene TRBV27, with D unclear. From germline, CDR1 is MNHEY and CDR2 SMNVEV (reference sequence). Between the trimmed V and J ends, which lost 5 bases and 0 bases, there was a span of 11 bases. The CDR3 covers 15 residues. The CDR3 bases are TGTGCCAGCAGTCTGAGTGATAGCTCCTACAATGAGCAGTTCTTC. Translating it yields CASSLSDSSYNEQFF.

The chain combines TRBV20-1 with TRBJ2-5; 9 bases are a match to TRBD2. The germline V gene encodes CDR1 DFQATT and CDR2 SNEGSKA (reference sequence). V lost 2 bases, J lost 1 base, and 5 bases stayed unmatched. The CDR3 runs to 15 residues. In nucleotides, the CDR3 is TGCAGTGCTAGACAGCTAGCGGGACCCCAAGAGACCCAGTACTTC. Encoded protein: CSARQLAGPQETQYF.

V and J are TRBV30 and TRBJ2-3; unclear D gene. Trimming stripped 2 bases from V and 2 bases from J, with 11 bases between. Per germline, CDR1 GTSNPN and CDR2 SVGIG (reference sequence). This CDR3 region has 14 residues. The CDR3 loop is CAWSLMAYTDTQYF. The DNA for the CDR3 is TGTGCCTGGAGTTTAATGGCTTACACAGATACGCAGTATTTT.

Here the CDR3 DNA reads TGTGCCAGCAGCACCACGGACAGGGAGACTCCCTACGAGCAGTACTTC. Its translation is CASSTTDRETPYEQYF. V gene TRBV13 combines with J gene TRBJ2-7; 8 nucleotides agree with TRBD1. The CDR3 spans 16 residues. Trimming removed 5 bases from V and 2 bases from J; junction bases left unmatched: 11. Per germline, CDR1 PRHDT and CDR2 FYEKMQ (reference sequence).

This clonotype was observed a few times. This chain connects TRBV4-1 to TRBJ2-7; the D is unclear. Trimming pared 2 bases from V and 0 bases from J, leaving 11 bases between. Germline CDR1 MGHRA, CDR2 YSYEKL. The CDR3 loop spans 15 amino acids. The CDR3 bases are TGCGCCAGCAGCCAAACTGTGACGGTCTCCTACGAGCAGTACTTC. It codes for CASSQTVTVSYEQYF.

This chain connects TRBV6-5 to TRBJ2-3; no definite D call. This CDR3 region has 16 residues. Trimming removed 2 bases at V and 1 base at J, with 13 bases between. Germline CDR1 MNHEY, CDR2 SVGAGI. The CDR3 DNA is TGTGCCAGCAGTTACAGCCTTGGTTGGGGCACAGATACGCAGTATTTT. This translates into CASSYSLGWGTDTQYF.

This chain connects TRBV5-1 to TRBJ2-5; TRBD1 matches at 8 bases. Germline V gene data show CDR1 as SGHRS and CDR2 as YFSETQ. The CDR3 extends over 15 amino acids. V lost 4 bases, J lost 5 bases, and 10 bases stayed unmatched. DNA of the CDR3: TGCGCCAGCAGCCGTCCGAGACAGGGGCGGGAGACCCAGTACTTC. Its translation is CASSRPRQGRETQYF.

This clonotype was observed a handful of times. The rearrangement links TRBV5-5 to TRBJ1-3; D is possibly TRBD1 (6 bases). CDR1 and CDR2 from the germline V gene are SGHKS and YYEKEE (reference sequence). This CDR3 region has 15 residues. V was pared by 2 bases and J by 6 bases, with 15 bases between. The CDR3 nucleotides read TGTGCCAGCAGCTTAGGGCCAGGGGAGCAAAACACCATATATTTT. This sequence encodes CASSLGPGEQNTIYF.

The CDR3: CASERLPGQGAIEAFF. The CDR3 nucleotides are TGTGCCAGCGAGAGGCTTCCGGGACAGGGGGCAATTGAAGCTTTCTTT. The V gene is TRBV11-1, the J gene TRBJ1-1; the match to TRBD1 covers 12 bases. Germline values: CDR1 SGHAT, CDR2 FQDESV (reference sequence). This CDR3 spans 16 amino acids. The J segment lost 7 bases and the V segment lost 8 bases, leaving 14 bases of the junction unmatched.

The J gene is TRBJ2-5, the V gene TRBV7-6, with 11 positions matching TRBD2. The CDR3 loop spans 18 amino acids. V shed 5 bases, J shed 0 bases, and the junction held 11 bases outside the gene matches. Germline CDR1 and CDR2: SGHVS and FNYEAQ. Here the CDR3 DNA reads TGTGCCAGCAGCCCATTGCTAGCGGGGGGCCCATACCAAGAGACCCAGTACTTC. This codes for CASSPLLAGGPYQETQYF.